This TCR beta chain was retrieved from a study of blood T cell repertoires in COVID-19. About the research overall: Samples representing acute and convalescent COVID-19 were sourced from the United States, Italy and Spain.

This CDR3 is built from 13 residues. Germline V gives CDR1 WNHNN, CDR2 SYGVQD (reference sequence). V dropped 2 bases and J dropped 0 bases, with 4 bases sitting between them. TCRdb keeps only in-frame clones here, not all; method: immunoSEQ multiplex PCR. This table holds about 200,000 clones, approximately 90% found once. The material sequenced was peripheral blood. The receptor was isolated from a man aged 45-65 years with acute or convalescent COVID-19. The genes are TRBV10-1 and TRBJ1-1; D is unclear. CDR3 DNA sequence: TGCGCCAGCAGTGAGCGGTTGAACACTGAAGCTTTCTTT. Translation gives CASSERLNTEAFF.